The rows below give T cell receptor beta chains drawn from one sample of a study of regulatory T cells in long-lasting Graves disease. Using its own MiXCR run on the multiplex PCR reads, TCRdb lists one record per CDR3 protein. The table has a few hundred thousand distinct CDR3 sequences, approximately 13% seen once. The same data also went into a second study, on T cells in Graves' hyperthyroidism and ophthalmopathy.

This specimen consisted of peripheral blood mononuclear cells (PBMCs), obtained at new diagnosis, from a patient treated with antithyroid drugs. Receptor source: a man aged 25 to 45 with Graves disease. CDR3s include the opening cysteine and the closing phenylalanine or tryptophan. D genes are given only for firm matches. Clone size is not always given. Where it is, it says once, few, many or a class for expanded clones.

v_call	clone_size	j_call	d_call	cdr3_aa	cdr3_nt
TRBV20-1	many	TRBJ1-5	TRBD1	CSASRQGGSQPQHF	TGCAGTGCTAGTCGACAGGGGGGGTCTCAGCCCCAGCATTTT
TRBV28	-	TRBJ2-7	TRBD1	CAILDRPFYEQYF	TGTGCCATTCTGGACAGGCCTTTCTACGAGCAGTACTTC
TRBV29-1	few	TRBJ2-2	-	CSGLLTSGVWTGELFF	TGCAGCGGCTTGTTGACGTCAGGGGTATGGACCGGGGAGCTGTTTTTT
TRBV10-2	many	TRBJ2-5	TRBD2	CASIDLGGMETQYF	TGCGCCAGCATCGACCTCGGGGGGATGGAGACCCAGTACTTC
TRBV28	many	TRBJ1-1	-	CASRLPTGAEAFF	TGTGCCAGCAGGCTACCCACCGGGGCTGAAGCTTTCTTT
TRBV27	few	TRBJ2-1	-	CASSSNVAPLGYNEQFF	TGTGCCAGCAGTTCTAACGTTGCGCCCCTGGGTTACAATGAGCAGTTCTTC
TRBV29-1	many	TRBJ2-6	TRBD1	CSAQGGAGANVLTF	TGCAGCGCTCAAGGGGGCGCCGGGGCCAACGTCCTGACTTTC
TRBV11-2	many	TRBJ1-2	-	CASRAPGVGGYTF	TGTGCCAGCAGAGCCCCGGGGGTGGGAGGCTACACCTTC
TRBV7-2	many	TRBJ2-1	TRBD2	CASSQTSGSINEQFF	TGTGCCAGCAGCCAGACTAGCGGGAGTATAAATGAGCAGTTCTTC
TRBV15	many	TRBJ2-7	-	CATSRVAFAYEQYF	TGTGCCACCAGCAGAGTTGCGTTCGCCTACGAGCAGTACTTC
TRBV18	many	TRBJ1-2	-	CASSPQGYYGYTF	TGTGCCAGCTCACCACAGGGTTACTATGGCTACACCTTC
TRBV29-1	few	TRBJ2-1	-	CSVAKSDYNEQFF	TGCAGCGTAGCGAAGTCGGATTACAATGAGCAGTTCTTC
TRBV12-3/TRBV12-4	many	TRBJ2-7	TRBD2	CASSLGGTSGSREQYF	TGTGCCAGCAGTTTAGGAGGGACTAGCGGGAGTCGCGAGCAGTACTTC
TRBV30	many	TRBJ2-1	-	CAWSPKGGNEQFF	TGTGCCTGGAGCCCAAAGGGGGGGAATGAGCAGTTCTTC
TRBV3-1	many	TRBJ1-4	-	CASSPASVPNEKLFF	TGTGCCAGCAGCCCTGCTTCGGTGCCTAATGAAAAACTGTTTTTT
TRBV29-1	many	TRBJ1-2	-	CSAKYRLNYGYTF	TGCAGCGCGAAATACAGGTTAAACTATGGCTACACCTTC
TRBV20-1	-	TRBJ2-3	TRBD1	CSARETGTDTQYF	TGCAGTGCTAGAGAGACAGGGACAGATACGCAGTATTTT
TRBV28	many	TRBJ1-1	-	CASSPTGTSEAFF	TGTGCCAGCAGTCCTACAGGGACATCTGAAGCTTTCTTT
TRBV11-2	many	TRBJ2-3	-	CASSLGRSPTDTQYF	TGTGCCAGCAGCTTAGGCCGGTCCCCCACAGATACGCAGTATTTT
TRBV18	-	TRBJ2-5	-	CASSPLRAETQYF	TGTGCCAGCTCACCACTCAGGGCCGAGACCCAGTACTTC
TRBV20-1	-	TRBJ2-1	-	CSASRPRGLANEQFF	TGCAGTGCTAGCCGCCCGAGAGGTCTAGCCAATGAGCAGTTCTTC
TRBV15	many	TRBJ1-4	-	CATSSSGGRGYEKLFF	TGTGCCACCAGCAGTTCGGGGGGCAGGGGTTATGAAAAACTGTTTTTT
TRBV30	many	TRBJ2-7	TRBD2	CAWSVQLAGAEYEQYF	TGTGCCTGGAGTGTCCAACTAGCGGGAGCCGAGTACGAGCAGTACTTC
TRBV11-2	many	TRBJ1-5	-	CASSLGTRGAVNQPQHF	TGTGCCAGCAGCTTAGGCACCCGCGGGGCGGTCAATCAGCCCCAGCATTTT
TRBV12-3/TRBV12-4	many	TRBJ1-5	TRBD1	CASSLDRRNQPQHF	TGTGCCAGCAGTTTGGACAGGAGGAATCAGCCCCAGCATTTT
TRBV6-5	once	TRBJ1-5	-	CASSYSMGVGQPQHF	TGTGCCAGCAGTTACTCGATGGGGGTCGGGCAGCCCCAGCATTTT
TRBV6-1	many	TRBJ2-7	TRBD2	CASTATSGAEYEQYF	TGTGCCAGCACGGCGACTAGCGGGGCAGAGTACGAGCAGTACTTC
TRBV6-5	many	TRBJ2-7	-	CASSYGTTYEQYF	TGTGCCAGCAGTTACGGGACAACCTACGAGCAGTACTTC
TRBV5-1	many	TRBJ2-3	TRBD2	CASSLLSLAAGDTQYF	TGCGCCAGCAGCTTGTTGTCCCTAGCGGCCGGGGATACGCAGTATTTT
TRBV29-1	few	TRBJ2-3	TRBD2	CSVEAWLRTSGRDTQYF	TGCAGCGTTGAAGCCTGGTTAAGGACTAGCGGGAGAGATACGCAGTATTTT
TRBV12-3/TRBV12-4	many	TRBJ1-2	TRBD1	CASTPDRRNYGYTF	TGTGCCAGCACCCCGGACAGGAGGAACTATGGCTACACCTTC
TRBV20-1	many	TRBJ1-3	-	CSATPGGLSGNTIYF	TGCAGTGCTACCCCTGGGGGGCTTTCTGGAAACACCATATATTTT
TRBV19	few	TRBJ1-1	-	CASSRRPESEAFF	TGTGCCAGTAGCCGCAGACCCGAAAGTGAAGCTTTCTTT
TRBV3-1	-	TRBJ2-7	-	CAISRGFGGEQYF	TGTGCCATCAGCAGAGGGTTCGGGGGCGAGCAGTACTTC
TRBV10-3	few	TRBJ2-3	TRBD2	CAISGGRASTDTQYF	TGTGCCATCAGTGGTGGGAGGGCTAGCACAGATACGCAGTATTTT
TRBV3-1	-	TRBJ2-7	-	CASSQATDSSYEQYF	TGTGCCAGCAGCCAAGCGACAGACAGCTCCTACGAGCAGTACTTC
TRBV10-3	-	TRBJ2-5	TRBD1	CAISAGTGVETQYF	TGTGCCATCAGTGCCGGGACAGGGGTCGAGACCCAGTACTTC
TRBV12-3/TRBV12-4	many	TRBJ2-1	-	CAIGGASASSYNEQFF	TGTGCCATCGGCGGGGCTAGCGCCAGCTCCTACAATGAGCAGTTCTTC
TRBV7-9	few	TRBJ2-1	-	CASSLLPGKNPNEQFF	TGTGCCAGCAGCTTATTGCCCGGCAAAAACCCCAATGAGCAGTTCTTC
TRBV6-2/TRBV6-3	few	TRBJ2-7	TRBD1	CASSYGTDYEQYF	TGTGCCAGCAGTTACGGGACAGACTACGAGCAGTACTTC
TRBV7-2	many	TRBJ2-7	-	CASSRFVSYEQYF	TGTGCCAGCAGCAGATTTGTATCCTACGAGCAGTACTTC
TRBV7-7	many	TRBJ2-1	-	CASSDREGALGEQFF	TGTGCTAGCAGCGACAGGGAGGGGGCTTTAGGTGAGCAGTTCTTC
TRBV18	-	TRBJ2-5	-	CASSPGATQETQYF	TGTGCCAGCTCACCAGGTGCTACACAAGAGACCCAGTACTTC
TRBV19	many	TRBJ1-1	-	CASSITVDTEAFF	TGTGCCAGTAGTATTACAGTTGACACTGAAGCTTTCTTT